This T cell receptor beta chain was profiled in a study of breast tumors, draining lymph nodes, adjacent tissues. There are many counts of this clonotype. The antigen remains undetermined. Broader study findings: The lymph node origin of tumor T cells was framed as consistent with a hypothesis, not demonstrated. Tumor repertoires ranked between lymph nodes and nontumor tissue in diversity, with V and J gene preferences. Luminal-like breast cancer showed significantly higher tumor–nontumor repertoire similarity than basal-like.

Germline CDR1 and CDR2: MNHNS and SASEGT. The V and J ends lost 2 bases and 2 bases respectively, with 11 bases between them. The CDR3 totals 15 residues. TCRdb independently ran MiXCR on the multiplex PCR reads; one entry per CDR3 protein. The table shows about 66,000 distinct CDR3 sequences, with less than 50% occurring only once. This sequence was found in a female donor with breast cancer. Some clones in this sample may be carry-over from other donors' samples. V is TRBV6-1 and J is TRBJ2-3; maybe TRBD2 (6 bases). Sequencing was done on a sample of breast tumor tissue. The CDR3 region is CASSEWGLSTDTQYF. The DNA for the CDR3 is TGTGCCAGCAGTGAATGGGGACTCTCCACAGATACGCAGTATTTT.